Listed below are T cell receptor beta chains from one sample, sequenced in a study of beta chain features in type 1 diabetes. Only in-frame clones appear in the TCRdb table, and some are missing; sequencing was by immunoSEQ multiplex PCR. Here the sample spans 95,000 to 150,000 clones, about a sixth being singletons. Sequencing input: central memory CD4+ T cells from blood. All receptors come from a man under 40 with type 1 diabetes. Both conserved end residues are part of each CDR3. The D gene is left open where the match is weak. Not every row has a clone size; where given, it reads once, few, many or a size class.

j_gene: TRBJ1-6; v_gene: TRBV4-3; d_gene: .; abundance: few; CDR3nt: TGCGCCAGCAGCCAAGCCCACTATAATTCACCCCTCCACTTT; CDR3aa: CASSQAHYNSPLHF
j_gene: TRBJ2-3; v_gene: TRBV5-4; d_gene: .; abundance: few; CDR3nt: TGTGCCAGCAGCTTAGATGGGGCTAAGCCAGATACGCAGTATTTT; CDR3aa: CASSLDGAKPDTQYF
j_gene: TRBJ2-3; v_gene: TRBV28; d_gene: TRBD1; abundance: few; CDR3nt: TGTGCCAGCAACGCCCCACAGGGGGGAGATACGCAGTATTTT; CDR3aa: CASNAPQGGDTQYF
j_gene: TRBJ1-3; v_gene: TRBV7-9; d_gene: .; abundance: .; CDR3nt: TGTGCCAGCAGCTTAGCTCGAGGAAACACCATATATTTT; CDR3aa: CASSLARGNTIYF
j_gene: TRBJ1-5; v_gene: TRBV10-3; d_gene: .; abundance: few; CDR3nt: TGTGCCATCAGTGACGGCAGTGGGCAGCCCCAGCATTTT; CDR3aa: CAISDGSGQPQHF
j_gene: TRBJ2-3; v_gene: TRBV4-2; d_gene: .; abundance: .; CDR3nt: TGTGCCAGCAGCCAAGATTTCTCCCGAGGCACAGATACGCAGTATTTT; CDR3aa: CASSQDFSRGTDTQYF
j_gene: TRBJ2-3; v_gene: TRBV7-2; d_gene: TRBD2; abundance: few; CDR3nt: TGTGCCAGCAGCTTACTAGCGGGGGCCGGGGGAGATACGCAGTATTTT; CDR3aa: CASSLLAGAGGDTQYF
j_gene: TRBJ2-7; v_gene: TRBV4-2; d_gene: .; abundance: many; CDR3nt: TGTGCCAGCAGCTCGACCGCGGGCGAGCAGTACTTC; CDR3aa: CASSSTAGEQYF
j_gene: TRBJ2-1; v_gene: TRBV6-5; d_gene: .; abundance: many; CDR3nt: TGTGCCAGCAGTTACAAGCCTTACAATGAGCAGTTCTTC; CDR3aa: CASSYKPYNEQFF
j_gene: TRBJ1-2; v_gene: TRBV10-3; d_gene: .; abundance: many; CDR3nt: TGTGCCAGCCGCCTACAGGGAGACTATGGCTACACCTTC; CDR3aa: CASRLQGDYGYTF
j_gene: TRBJ1-2; v_gene: TRBV2; d_gene: .; abundance: .; CDR3nt: TGTGCCAGCAGCCCACAGGGTGATGGCTATGGCTACACCTTC; CDR3aa: CASSPQGDGYGYTF